Listed here are 30 T cell receptor beta chains from one sample, sequenced in a study of T cells in women clearing cervical HPV infection. Data came from immunoSEQ multiplex PCR; TCRdb stores just in-frame clones and leaves some out. The sample holds some 41,000 clones. Sequenced material: blood buffy coat. The receptors shown here come from a woman aged 18 to 75 with a cervical HPV16 infection that either progressed to CIN3+ or cleared (not recorded which).

Remarks on this clone: The sequenced fragment ends 3 residues before the CDR3 boundary, so the rest is inferred from the germline J gene. The chain links TRBV11-2 to TRBJ1-1; D is perhaps TRBD1 (6 bases). Germline CDR1 is SGHAT and CDR2 is FQNNGV. Trimming shortened V by 2 bases and J by 5 bases, and 12 bases separated the two germline ends. CDR3 length: 14 amino acids. CDR3 DNA, as far as it was read: TGTGCCAGCAGCTTAATCGTACAGGGAACTGAA. This sequence encodes CASSLIVQGTE. The complete CDR3 protein is CASSLIVQGTEAFF.

About this clone itself: Coverage ceases 3 residues before the CDR3 finishes, and the germline J gene fills in the end. The chain joins TRBV2 to TRBJ2-7; TRBD2 is a possible D gene (7 bases). Germline loops: CDR1 SNHLY, CDR2 FYNNEI. The CDR3 sequence is 15 residues long. V lost 3 bases to trimming and J lost 5 bases, with 17 bases between them. The sequenced part of the CDR3 DNA is TGTGCCAGCAGTGAGGGGGCGGGAGTCCTCCACGAG. Amino acids: CASSEGAGVLHE. In full, the CDR3 reads CASSEGAGVLHEQYF.

Concerning this clone itself: The sequenced fragment ends 3 residues before the CDR3 boundary, so the rest is inferred from the germline J gene. The chain joins TRBV19 to TRBJ2-1; D remains unclear. V was cut by 4 bases and J by 4 bases, with 14 bases left in between. The CDR3 sequence is 15 residues long. The germline V gene encodes CDR1 LNHDA and CDR2 SQIVND (reference sequence). The sequenced part of the CDR3 DNA is TGTGCCAGTAGTAAGGGCCAGACGGTTTACAATGAG. This sequence encodes CASSKGQTVYNE. The full CDR3 protein reads CASSKGQTVYNEQFF.

CDR3 bases read: TGTGCCAGCTCACTCTCCCAGAATCAGCCC. Protein: CASSLSQNQP. The full CDR3 sequence reads CASSLSQNQPQHF. The rearrangement uses TRBV18 and TRBJ1-5; D is unclear. Read sequence stops 3 residues before the CDR3 end, and the germline J gene provides the missing end. V dropped 4 bases and J dropped 4 bases, with 8 bases sitting between them. Per the germline V gene, CDR1 is KGHSH and CDR2 is LQKENI. The CDR3 is 13 amino acids.

About this clone itself: The observed sequence ends 3 residues before the CDR3 terminus, with the missing tail filled in from the germline J gene. J is TRBJ1-2 and V is TRBV10-3, with 7 bases aligning to TRBD1. Germline assignment: CDR1 ENHRY and CDR2 SYGVKD. The CDR3 length is 14 residues. V trimming: 6 bases; J trimming: 3 bases; junction bases outside the gene matches: 7. The sequenced CDR3 bases are TGTGCCATCAGACGACAGGGAGGGGACTATGGC. This sequence encodes CAIRRQGGDYG. The full CDR3 sequence reads CAIRRQGGDYGYTF.

About this clone: The CDR3 end lies 3 residues beyond the end of the read and is filled in from the germline J gene. V usage is TRBV19 and J usage is TRBJ1-1, with 9 bases fitting TRBD1. Germline loops: CDR1 LNHDA, CDR2 SQIVND (reference sequence). The CDR3 is 15 amino acids. Trimming at V came to 9 bases and at J to 5 bases, leaving 13 bases not matched to a gene. CDR3 bases read: TGTGCCAGCCCACCCCGACAGGGGGAGAGAACTGAA. Residues: CASPPRQGERTE. In full, the CDR3 reads CASPPRQGERTEAFF.

To note about this clone: The read gets to within 3 residues of the CDR3 end, and the germline J gene fills in the rest. The gene calls are TRBV5-1 and TRBJ2-3; D gene uncertain. V dropped 0 bases and J dropped 0 bases, with 8 bases sitting between them. Germline CDR1 reads SGHRS; CDR2 reads YFSETQ. This CDR3 spans 15 amino acids. CDR3 bases read: TGCGCCAGCAGCTTGGCCCTAGAAAGCACAGATACG. Translation: CASSLALESTDT. The complete CDR3 reads CASSLALESTDTQYF.

Details on this clone: The read ends 3 residues early relative to the CDR3; the germline J gene fills the gap. The chain employs TRBV7-2 and TRBJ2-1, with D uncertain. Trimming removed 1 base at V and 5 bases at J, with 6 bases between. Germline loops: CDR1 SGHTA, CDR2 FQGNSA. The CDR3 sequence is 13 residues long. The CDR3 protein is CASSLGYNNEQFF. The covered CDR3 bases are TGTGCCAGCAGCTTAGGTTATAACAATGAG.

For this clone: The read ends 3 residues before the CDR3 terminus; that terminus is restored from the germline J gene. This chain uses TRBV20-1 with TRBJ1-6; 8 bases map to TRBD1. The CDR3 runs to 15 residues. Germline CDR1 reads DFQATT; CDR2 reads SNEGSKA (reference sequence). J gave up 10 bases and V 0 bases, and 8 bases lay outside the gene matches. This CDR3 reads CSARDDGQGNSPLHF. The part of the CDR3 DNA that was read is TGCAGTGCTAGAGACGACGGACAGGGCAACTCACCC.

A note on this clone: The read finishes 3 residues shy of the CDR3 end, and the germline J gene is used to complete it. This chain joins TRBV6-2 or TRBV6-3 and TRBJ2-1; no definite D call. Germline V gene lookup returns CDR1 MNHEY and CDR2 SVGEGT. Trimming stripped 6 bases from V and 0 bases from J, with 9 bases between. CDR3 length: 14 residues. CDR3 residues: CASSPLSSYNEQFF. Partial CDR3 DNA: TGTGCCAGCAGCCCCCTTAGCTCCTACAATGAG.

In the case of this clone: The CDR3 is cut off 3 residues early in the read; its end comes from the germline J gene. V and J are TRBV11-1 and TRBJ1-6, with a weak D call TRBD1 (5 bases). Trimming left V 4 bases short and J 10 bases short, with 17 bases between. From germline, CDR1 is SGHAT and CDR2 FQDESV (reference sequence). The CDR3 runs 15 residues. The CDR3 loop is CASSSSTSRASPLHF. The DNA read from the CDR3 is TGTGCCAGCAGCTCCTCGACAAGCAGGGCCTCACCC.

On this clone: The read ends 3 residues early relative to the CDR3; the germline J gene fills the gap. The chain uses TRBV7-3 and TRBJ2-7, with unresolved D. The CDR3 runs to 13 residues. V was pared by 0 bases and J by 3 bases, with 6 bases between. CDR1 SGHTA and CDR2 FQGTGA come from the germline V gene. The CDR3 bases that were read are TGTGCCAGCAGCTTAACTGCAGACTACGAG. Its protein product is CASSLTADYE. The complete CDR3 sequence is CASSLTADYEQYF.

To note about this clone: The DNA ends 3 residues before the CDR3 does, and the rest of the CDR3 is filled in from the germline J gene. The rearrangement uses TRBV20-1 and TRBJ1-4, with 11 nucleotides matching TRBD1. The CDR3 runs to 19 residues. J gave up 0 bases and V 1 base, and 10 bases lay outside the gene matches. Germline values: CDR1 DFQATT, CDR2 SNEGSKA (reference sequence). The covered CDR3 bases are TGCAGTGCTAGAGCCGAAAGCGGACAGGGGGCTGCAACTAATGAAAAA. It codes for CSARAESGQGAATNEK. The complete CDR3 sequence is CSARAESGQGAATNEKLFF.

CDR3 bases read: TGCAGTGCAGGGGGACTAGCGGGATTCAACGAG. Its translation: CSAGGLAGFNE. The whole CDR3 region reads CSAGGLAGFNEQYF. The chain links TRBV20-1 to TRBJ2-7; 13 bases are shared with TRBD2. The sequenced fragment ends 3 residues before the CDR3 boundary, so the rest is inferred from the germline J gene. Germline lookup yields CDR1 DFQATT and CDR2 SNEGSKA (reference sequence). CDR3 length: 14 amino acids. V lost 6 bases and J lost 5; bases outside the gene matches: 7.

As to this clone: The DNA ends 3 residues before the CDR3 does, and the rest of the CDR3 is filled in from the germline J gene. This chain uses TRBV7-9 with TRBJ2-1, with unresolved D. This CDR3 comprises 12 residues. V was clipped by 3 bases and J by 8 bases, with 8 bases between them. The germline gives CDR1 SEHNR, CDR2 FQNEAQ (reference sequence). The CDR3 reads CASSFSSDEQFF. The CDR3 bases that were read are TGTGCCAGCAGCTTTTCTTCTGATGAG.

Turning to this clone: The DNA ends 3 residues before the CDR3 does, and the rest of the CDR3 is filled in from the germline J gene. The chain combines TRBV19 with TRBJ2-7, with 11 positions matching TRBD1. The CDR3 totals 15 residues. V was clipped by 6 bases and J by 3 bases; unmatched bases: 7. Germline CDR1 reads LNHDA; CDR2 reads SQIVND (reference sequence). Incomplete CDR3 DNA: TGTGCCAGTAGCCCCGGGGGGACAGGGGGCTACGAG. Its protein is CASSPGGTGGYE. The whole CDR3 is CASSPGGTGGYEQYF. Full variable domain (outside the CDR3, taken from reference TRBV19 and TRBJ2-7): DGGITQSPKYLFRKEGQNVTLSCEQNLNHDAMYWYRQDPGQGLRLIYYSQIVNDFQKGDIAEGYSVSREKKESFPLTVTSAQKNPTAFYLCASSPGGTGGYEQYFGPGTRLTVT.

As concerns this clone: The read stops 3 residues short of the end of the CDR3; the missing end is completed from the germline J gene. The chain combines TRBV12-3 or TRBV12-4 with TRBJ1-1; 8 nucleotides line up with TRBD1. V shed 6 bases, J shed 1 base, and the junction held 13 bases outside the gene matches. The CDR3 is 17 amino acids. The CDR3 DNA, read in part, is TGTGCCAGCAGGCCCTCAGGGGGCGCGTACCAGAACACTGAA. Translation: CASRPSGGAYQNTE. The entire CDR3 protein reads CASRPSGGAYQNTEAFF.

To note about this clone: The read is 3 residues too short to cover the CDR3 end, so that end is filled in from the germline J gene. The chain carries TRBV12-3 or TRBV12-4 and TRBJ2-1, with 8 bases fitting TRBD1. The length of the CDR3 is 14 residues. Losses at the gene ends were 8 bases for V and 4 bases for J; bases not matched to a gene: 7. This chain's CDR3 is CASGLRDRYNEQFF. CDR3 DNA (partial): TGTGCCAGCGGGCTCCGGGACAGGTACAATGAG.

Note on this clone: The observed sequence ends 3 residues before the CDR3 terminus, with the missing tail filled in from the germline J gene. This rearrangement joins TRBV5-4 to TRBJ1-2, with D perhaps TRBD1 (5 bases). From germline, CDR1 is SGHNT and CDR2 YYREEE (reference sequence). The CDR3 length is 15 residues. V was trimmed by 0 bases and J by 6 bases, leaving 15 bases between them. The CDR3 spells CASSLASRRGDGYTF. CDR3 bases read: TGTGCCAGCAGCTTGGCCAGCAGGAGGGGTGATGGC.

As to this clone: The sequenced fragment ends 3 residues before the CDR3 boundary, so the rest is inferred from the germline J gene. The chain employs TRBV2 and TRBJ2-4; D gene ambiguous. The CDR3 spans 15 residues. Germline V gene sequence: CDR1 SNHLY, CDR2 FYNNEI. V gave up 2 bases and J gave up 7 bases, with 15 bases separating them. The sequenced part of the CDR3 DNA is TGTGCCAGCAGTGAAAGTAGTTACTACGGGAACATT. This codes for CASSESSYYGNI. The CDR3, in full, reads CASSESSYYGNIQYF.

Note on this clone: The CDR3 is cut off 3 residues early in the read; its end comes from the germline J gene. The chain links TRBV14 to TRBJ1-1; D possibly corresponds to TRBD1 (5 bases). The CDR3 extends over 16 amino acids. Between the trimmed V and J ends, which lost 4 bases and 1 base, there was a span of 16 bases. CDR1 is SGHDN, CDR2 FVKESK, per germline. The DNA read from the CDR3 is TGTGCCAGCAGCCCTACGCTTCAGGGAGGGAACACTGAA. Translating gives CASSPTLQGGNTE. In full, the CDR3 is CASSPTLQGGNTEAFF.

Comment on this clone: The CDR3 extends 3 residues past the end of the read, so its final part is completed from the germline J gene. The genes are TRBV5-1 and TRBJ2-7, with D maybe TRBD1 (6 bases). The germline V gene encodes CDR1 SGHRS and CDR2 YFSETQ. The CDR3 runs to 15 residues. The germline V and J ends were trimmed by 4 bases and 1 base, with 15 bases remaining between them. The CDR3 reads CASSPTEGTSYEQYF. Partial CDR3 DNA: TGCGCCAGCAGCCCAACCGAGGGGACATCCTACGAG.

About this clone: The read ends 3 residues before the CDR3 terminus; that terminus is restored from the germline J gene. The gene calls are TRBV7-3 and TRBJ2-3, with 11 bases aligning to TRBD1. This CDR3 has 15 residues. The V gene end was trimmed by 5 bases and the J gene end by 6 bases; junction bases not matched to a gene: 7. In germline, CDR1 is SGHTA, CDR2 FQGTGA. The covered CDR3 bases are TGTGCCAGCAGCCCCGGGACAGGGGGTATCGATACG. It yields the protein CASSPGTGGIDT. The entire CDR3 sequence reads CASSPGTGGIDTQYF.

Partial CDR3 DNA: TGCGCCAGCAGCTTGGACGGGGGTTCTAACTATGGC. Translated, it gives CASSLDGGSNYG. In full, the CDR3 is CASSLDGGSNYGYTF. The chain combines TRBV5-1 with TRBJ1-2; D may be TRBD1 (5 bases). The CDR3 is cut off 3 residues early in the read; its end comes from the germline J gene. The CDR3 extends over 15 amino acids. V was trimmed by 0 bases and J by 0 bases, leaving 9 bases between them. Germline V gives CDR1 SGHRS, CDR2 YFSETQ.

About this clone itself: The read ends 3 residues before the CDR3 terminus; that terminus is restored from the germline J gene. This chain links TRBV20-1 with TRBJ1-5, with D perhaps matching TRBD1 (5 bases). V gave up 3 bases and J gave up 2 bases, with 11 bases separating them. CDR3 length equals 14 residues. Germline V CDR1 and CDR2: DFQATT, SNEGSKA (reference sequence). CDR3 DNA, as far as it was read: TGCAGTGCTAGCGGCAGGGAGGGCAATCAGCCC. Translated, it gives CSASGREGNQP. In full, the CDR3 reads CSASGREGNQPQHF.

As to this clone: The DNA ends 3 residues before the CDR3 does, and the rest of the CDR3 is filled in from the germline J gene. This chain links TRBV5-1 with TRBJ2-3; TRBD2 is a possible D gene (5 bases). The length of the CDR3 is 13 residues. The V gene's germline CDR1 is SGHRS and CDR2 YFSETQ. Deletions cut 2 bases from V and 4 bases from J, with 8 bases between. The CDR3 is CASSFSGADTQYF. The DNA read from the CDR3 is TGCGCCAGCAGCTTTTCCGGGGCAGATACG.

For this clone: The CDR3 extends 3 residues past the end of the read, so its final part is completed from the germline J gene. The J gene is TRBJ2-6, the V gene TRBV19; D call uncertain. CDR3 length: 18 amino acids. The V gene's germline CDR1 is LNHDA and CDR2 SQIVND (reference sequence). V was pared by 0 bases and J by 2 bases, with 14 bases between. The CDR3 spells CASSIEGPLRPGANVLTF. The CDR3 DNA, read in part, is TGTGCCAGTAGTATAGAAGGTCCCCTGAGGCCTGGGGCCAACGTC.

Notes on this clone: The read is 3 residues too short to cover the CDR3 end, so that end is filled in from the germline J gene. The chain recombines TRBV29-1 with TRBJ2-1; possibly TRBD1 for D (6 bases). The CDR3 is 13 residues long. Between the trimmed V and J ends, which lost 3 bases and 3 bases, there was a span of 9 bases. Germline V gene data show CDR1 as SQVTM and CDR2 as ANQGSEA. The CDR3 region is CSVDRGIYNEQFF. Partial CDR3 DNA: TGCAGCGTTGACAGGGGCATCTACAATGAG.

In the case of this clone: The read is 3 residues too short to cover the CDR3 end, so that end is filled in from the germline J gene. This chain connects TRBV10-1 to TRBJ1-1; D remains ambiguous. CDR3 length equals 13 residues. The V gene's germline CDR1 is WNHNN and CDR2 SYGVQD (reference sequence). V gave up 6 bases and J gave up 0 bases, with 8 bases separating them. The sequenced CDR3 bases are TGCGCCAGCAGACAGAAAATGAACACTGAA. It yields the protein CASRQKMNTE. From start to end, the CDR3 is CASRQKMNTEAFF.

With respect to this clone: The read comes to an end 3 residues before the CDR3 does, leaving the germline J gene to fill in the end. The chain is built from TRBV11-2 and TRBJ1-4; D perhaps matches TRBD1 (6 bases). Looked up from germline, CDR1 is SGHAT and CDR2 is FQNNGV. CDR3 length equals 14 residues. Trimming shortened V by 3 bases and J by 4 bases, and 9 bases separated the two germline ends. The DNA read from the CDR3 is TGTGCCAGCAGCTTCCAGGGGAATAATGAAAAA. Its translation is CASSFQGNNEK. In full, the CDR3 is CASSFQGNNEKLFF.